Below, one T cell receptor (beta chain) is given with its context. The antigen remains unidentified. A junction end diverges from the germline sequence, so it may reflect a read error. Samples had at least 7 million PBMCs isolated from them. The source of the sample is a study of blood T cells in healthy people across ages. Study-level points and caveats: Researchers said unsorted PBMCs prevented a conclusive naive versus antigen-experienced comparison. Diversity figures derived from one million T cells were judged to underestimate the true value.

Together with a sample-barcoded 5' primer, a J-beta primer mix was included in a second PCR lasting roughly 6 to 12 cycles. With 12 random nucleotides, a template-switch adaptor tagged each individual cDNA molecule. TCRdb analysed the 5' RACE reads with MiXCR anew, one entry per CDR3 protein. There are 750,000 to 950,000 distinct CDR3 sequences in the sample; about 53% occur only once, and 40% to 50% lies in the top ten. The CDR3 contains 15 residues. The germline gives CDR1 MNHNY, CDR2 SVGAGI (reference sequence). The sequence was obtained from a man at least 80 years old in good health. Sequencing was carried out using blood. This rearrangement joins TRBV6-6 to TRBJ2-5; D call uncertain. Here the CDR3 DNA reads TGTGCCAGCGGTTACGCAGTCGGCTTCCAAGAGACCCAGTACTTC. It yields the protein CASGYAVGFQETQYF.